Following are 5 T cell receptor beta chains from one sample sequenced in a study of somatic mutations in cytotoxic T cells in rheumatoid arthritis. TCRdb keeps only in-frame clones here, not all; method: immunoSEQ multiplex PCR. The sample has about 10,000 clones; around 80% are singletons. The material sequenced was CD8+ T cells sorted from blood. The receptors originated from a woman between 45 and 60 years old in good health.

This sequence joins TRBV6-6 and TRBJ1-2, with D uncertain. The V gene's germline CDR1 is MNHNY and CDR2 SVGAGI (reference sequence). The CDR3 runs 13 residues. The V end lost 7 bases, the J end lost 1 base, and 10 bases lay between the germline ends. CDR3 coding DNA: TGTGCCAGCATCGGCGGCCTTAACTATGGCTACACCTTC. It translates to CASIGGLNYGYTF.

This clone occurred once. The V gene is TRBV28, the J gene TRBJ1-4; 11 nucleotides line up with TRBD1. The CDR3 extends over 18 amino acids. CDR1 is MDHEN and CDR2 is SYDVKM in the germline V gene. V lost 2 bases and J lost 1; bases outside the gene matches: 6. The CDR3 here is CASSLTDRGRGTNEKLFF. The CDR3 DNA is TGTGCCAGCAGTTTAACGGACAGGGGGCGAGGAACTAATGAAAAACTGTTTTTT.

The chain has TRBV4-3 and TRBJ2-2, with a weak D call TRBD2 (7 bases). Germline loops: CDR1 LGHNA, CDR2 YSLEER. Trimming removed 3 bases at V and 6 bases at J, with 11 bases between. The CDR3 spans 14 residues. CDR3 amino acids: CASSQGAGAGELFF. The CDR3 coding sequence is TGCGCCAGCAGCCAGGGGGCGGGGGCCGGGGAGCTGTTTTTT.

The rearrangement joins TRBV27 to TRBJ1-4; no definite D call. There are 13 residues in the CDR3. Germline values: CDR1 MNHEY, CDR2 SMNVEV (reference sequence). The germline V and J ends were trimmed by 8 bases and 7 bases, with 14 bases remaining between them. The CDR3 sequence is CASREIGREKLFF. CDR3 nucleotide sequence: TGTGCCAGCCGGGAGATCGGACGTGAAAAACTGTTTTTT.

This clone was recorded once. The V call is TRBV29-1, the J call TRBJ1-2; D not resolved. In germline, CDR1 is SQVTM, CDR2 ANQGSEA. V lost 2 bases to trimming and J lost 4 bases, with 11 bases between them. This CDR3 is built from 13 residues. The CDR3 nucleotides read TGCAGCGTTGAAAAGGAGAACTCCTATGGCTACACCTTC. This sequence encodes CSVEKENSYGYTF.